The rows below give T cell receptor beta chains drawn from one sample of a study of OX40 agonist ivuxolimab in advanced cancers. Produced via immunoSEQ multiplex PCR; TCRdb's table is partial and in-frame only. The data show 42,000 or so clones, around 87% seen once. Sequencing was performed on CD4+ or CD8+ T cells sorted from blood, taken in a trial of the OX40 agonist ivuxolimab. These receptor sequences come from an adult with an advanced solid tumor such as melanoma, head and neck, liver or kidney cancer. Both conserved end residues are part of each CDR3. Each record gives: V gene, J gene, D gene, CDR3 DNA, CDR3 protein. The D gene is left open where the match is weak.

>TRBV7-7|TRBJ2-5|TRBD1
TGTGCCAGCAGCCACGGACAGGAACAAGAGACCCAGTACTTC
CASSHGQEQETQYF
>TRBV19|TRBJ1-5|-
TGTGCCAGTAGTATGGGTGCAGGGCGGAATAGCAATCAGCCCCAGCATTTT
CASSMGAGRNSNQPQHF
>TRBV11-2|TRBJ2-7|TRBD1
TGTGCCAGCAGCACCGGACAGGGCGAGCAGTACTTC
CASSTGQGEQYF
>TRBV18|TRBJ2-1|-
TGTGCCAGCTCACCCCCGGGCGGCTCCACTAGTGAGCAGTTCTTC
CASSPPGGSTSEQFF
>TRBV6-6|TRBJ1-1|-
TGTGCCAGCACCATTGATGATAACACTGAAGCTTTCTTT
CASTIDDNTEAFF
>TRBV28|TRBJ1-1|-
TGTGCCAGCAGTTTGGGGGCGCGGGGCGACACTGAAGCTTTCTTT
CASSLGARGDTEAFF
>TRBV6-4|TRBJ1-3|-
TGTGCCATCAGGGGACGGGGACCTGGAAACACCATATATTTT
CAIRGRGPGNTIYF
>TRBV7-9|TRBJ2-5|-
TGTGCCAGCAGCTTAGTGGGGGGTCAAGAGACCCAGTACTTC
CASSLVGGQETQYF
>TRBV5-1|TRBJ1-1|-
TGCGCCAGCAGCTTGGGACAGTGGAAGAACACTGAAGCTTTCTTT
CASSLGQWKNTEAFF
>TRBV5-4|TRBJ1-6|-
TGTGCCAGCAGCCTGGGGTCAGGGGTTAGTTCACCCCTCCACTTT
CASSLGSGVSSPLHF
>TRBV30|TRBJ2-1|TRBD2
TGTGCCTGGATGGGACTAGCGGGTGGTGAGCAGTTCTTC
CAWMGLAGGEQFF
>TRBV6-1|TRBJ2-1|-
TGTGCCAGCAGTGAATTAAATGAGCAGTTCTTC
CASSELNEQFF
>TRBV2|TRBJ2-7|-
TGTGCCAGCAGTGAAGCGCGATTACAGGGGGAGGGCGAGCAGTACTTC
CASSEARLQGEGEQYF